This is a list of T cell receptor beta chains from one sample in a study of blood T cell repertoires in COVID-19. Sequencing used immunoSEQ multiplex PCR; TCRdb keeps in-frame clones, though not all of them. The sample contains some 280,000 clones, around 89% of which appear only once. The specimen sequenced was peripheral blood. All receptors derive from a woman aged 55-69 years with acute or convalescent COVID-19. Both conserved end residues are trimmed from each CDR3. Each record gives: CDR3 protein, V gene, J gene.

CDR3: ASSFGTGGGNIQY; V: TRBV6-5; J: TRBJ2-4
CDR3: ATQDRGYNGYT; V: TRBV24-1; J: TRBJ1-2
CDR3: ASSEGTRSNEKLF; V: TRBV2; J: TRBJ1-4
CDR3: ASSQPYMRGYT; V: TRBV14; J: TRBJ1-2
CDR3: ASSLALQGPYEQY; V: TRBV7-9; J: TRBJ2-7
CDR3: ASSPGLSSGNTIY; V: TRBV3-1/TRBV3-2; J: TRBJ1-3
CDR3: SVYRDEKLF; V: TRBV29-1; J: TRBJ1-4
CDR3: ASSQFLASTDTQY; V: TRBV4-3; J: TRBJ2-3
CDR3: ASSAPLTGGAGKLF; V: TRBV6-1; J: TRBJ1-4
CDR3: ASSPRGGGAADTQY; V: TRBV18; J: TRBJ2-3
CDR3: ASSLGTYYEQY; V: TRBV14; J: TRBJ2-7
CDR3: ASSQERGKDYGYT; V: TRBV4-3; J: TRBJ1-2
CDR3: ASSSRTGGASRSNEKLF; V: TRBV7-8; J: TRBJ1-4
CDR3: ASSQEGLYEQY; V: TRBV4-2; J: TRBJ2-7
CDR3: ASSLEPGHRTPYEQY; V: TRBV5-1; J: TRBJ2-7
CDR3: ASSLGISGSTDTQY; V: TRBV11-3; J: TRBJ2-3
CDR3: ASSRAGGYEQY; V: TRBV3-1/TRBV3-2; J: TRBJ2-7
CDR3: ASSEGTGNSGNTIY; V: TRBV2; J: TRBJ1-3
CDR3: ASSRDGIFTDTQY; V: TRBV5-6; J: TRBJ2-3
CDR3: ASSAGPYSYEQY; V: TRBV18; J: TRBJ2-7
CDR3: ASSFKSSGRDDEQF; V: TRBV5-1; J: TRBJ2-1
CDR3: ASSSGQRSF; V: TRBV12-3/TRBV12-4; J: TRBJ1-4
CDR3: ASSQTVVHTEAF; V: TRBV28; J: TRBJ1-1
CDR3: ASSAETGVGYT; V: TRBV2; J: TRBJ1-2
CDR3: ASSLTHTDRANIQY; V: TRBV7-2; J: TRBJ2-4
CDR3: ASSRPGGGYT; V: TRBV3-1/TRBV3-2; J: TRBJ1-2
CDR3: ATSDLIASEQF; V: TRBV24-1; J: TRBJ2-1
CDR3: ASSPQGYEQY; V: TRBV6-5; J: TRBJ2-7